The text below deals with one TCR beta chain. Sequencing was performed with immunoSEQ multiplex PCR; in TCRdb, only in-frame clones are kept and a portion is missing. The sample contains approximately 9,000 clones, 65% to 85% of which appear only once. The germline V gene has CDR1 MNHEY and CDR2 SVGAGI. V lost 8 bases and J 0 bases, leaving 11 bases between the germline ends. This CDR3 region has 14 residues. The record originates from a study of PD-1 blockade in classical Hodgkin lymphoma. Time point indicated: cycle 4 day 1 (C4D1), after less than 7 weeks of nivolumab. Each patient experienced a relapse that followed autologous stem cell transplantation, and brentuximab vedotin exposure varied. CD4+ T cells were purified from thawed PBMCs by magnetic negative selection.

The rearrangement uses TRBV6-5 and TRBJ1-5; the D is unclear. This TCR came from a human donor with classical Hodgkin lymphoma. Sequencing used CD4+ T cells from blood, obtained before the fourth cycle of nivolumab. In DNA, the CDR3 is TGTGCCAGCCTTTACGAGTATAGCAATCAGCCCCAGCATTTT. Encoded protein: CASLYEYSNQPQHF.